This T cell receptor beta chain was identified in a study of control samples from healthy donors and cancer patients. The table came from immunoSEQ multiplex PCR; TCRdb's copy has only in-frame clones and leaves some out. The repertoire holds tens of thousands of clones, with just over 90% as singletons. The clonotype was recovered from a man aged 25 to 45 with colorectal cancer. The sample consisted of PBMCs.

The chain's CDR3 is CASSQDRPGRIRTDTQYF. The CDR3, as DNA: TGCGCCAGCAGCCAAGACCGACCGGGGCGGATCCGCACAGATACGCAGTATTTT. The chain has TRBV4-3 and TRBJ2-3; D is tentatively TRBD1 or TRBD2 (5 bases each). Germline V gene data show CDR1 as LGHNA and CDR2 as YSLEER. Trimming removed 0 bases from V and 1 base from J, with 17 bases in between. The CDR3 covers 18 residues.